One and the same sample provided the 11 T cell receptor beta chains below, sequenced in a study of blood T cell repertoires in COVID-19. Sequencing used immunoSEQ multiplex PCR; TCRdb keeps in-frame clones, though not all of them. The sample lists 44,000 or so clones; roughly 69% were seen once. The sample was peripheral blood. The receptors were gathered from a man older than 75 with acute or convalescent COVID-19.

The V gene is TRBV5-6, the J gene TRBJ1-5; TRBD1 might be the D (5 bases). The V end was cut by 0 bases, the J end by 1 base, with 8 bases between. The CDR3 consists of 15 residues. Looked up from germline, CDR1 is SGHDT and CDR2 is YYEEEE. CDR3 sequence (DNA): TGTGCCAGCAGCTTGGGGGGGGACAGCAATCAGCCCCAGCATTTT. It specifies CASSLGGDSNQPQHF.

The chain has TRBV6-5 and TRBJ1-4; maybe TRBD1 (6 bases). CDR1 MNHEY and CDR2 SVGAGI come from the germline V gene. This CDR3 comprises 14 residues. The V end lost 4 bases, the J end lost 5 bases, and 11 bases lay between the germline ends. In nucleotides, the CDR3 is TGTGCCAGCAGTTCCGACAGGTCGAATGAAAAACTGTTTTTT. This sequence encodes CASSSDRSNEKLFF.

The CDR3 coding sequence is TGTGCCAGCAGCCCCCTAGGGGACTCACCCCGCCAAGAGACCCAGTACTTC. Residues: CASSPLGDSPRQETQYF. The chain links TRBV7-2 to TRBJ2-5; maybe TRBD2 (6 bases). Germline V gives CDR1 SGHTA, CDR2 FQGNSA. V was trimmed by 5 bases and J by 1 base, leaving 20 bases between them. The CDR3 is 17 amino acids. The full variable domain, rest sourced from reference TRBV7-2 and TRBJ2-5, is GAGVSQSPSNKVTEKGKDVELRCDPISGHTALYWYRQSLGQGLEFLIYFQGNSAPDKSGLPSDRFSAERTGGSVSTLTIQRTQQEDSAVYLCASSPLGDSPRQETQYFGPGTRLLVL.

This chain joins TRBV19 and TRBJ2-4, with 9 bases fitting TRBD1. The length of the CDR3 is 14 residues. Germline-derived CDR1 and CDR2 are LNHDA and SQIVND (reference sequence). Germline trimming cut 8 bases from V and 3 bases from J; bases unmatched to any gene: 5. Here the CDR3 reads CASEQGASKNIQYF. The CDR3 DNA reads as TGTGCCAGTGAACAGGGGGCGAGCAAAAACATTCAGTACTTC. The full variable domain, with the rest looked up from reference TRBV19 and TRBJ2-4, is DGGITQSPKYLFRKEGQNVTLSCEQNLNHDAMYWYRQDPGQGLRLIYYSQIVNDFQKGDIAEGYSVSREKKESFPLTVTSAQKNPTAFYLCASEQGASKNIQYFGAGTRLSVL.

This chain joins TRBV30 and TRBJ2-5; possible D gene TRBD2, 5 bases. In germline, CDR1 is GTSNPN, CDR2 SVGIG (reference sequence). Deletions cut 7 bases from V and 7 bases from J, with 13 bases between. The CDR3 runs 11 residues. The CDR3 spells CASEGSGTQYF. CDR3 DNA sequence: TGTGCCTCAGAGGGTTCAGGGACCCAGTACTTC.

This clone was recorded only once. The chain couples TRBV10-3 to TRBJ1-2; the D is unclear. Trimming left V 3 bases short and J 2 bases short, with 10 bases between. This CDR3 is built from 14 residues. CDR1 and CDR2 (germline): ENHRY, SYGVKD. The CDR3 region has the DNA TGTGCCATCAGTGACGGCCCGGGAAACTATGGCTACACCTTC. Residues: CAISDGPGNYGYTF.

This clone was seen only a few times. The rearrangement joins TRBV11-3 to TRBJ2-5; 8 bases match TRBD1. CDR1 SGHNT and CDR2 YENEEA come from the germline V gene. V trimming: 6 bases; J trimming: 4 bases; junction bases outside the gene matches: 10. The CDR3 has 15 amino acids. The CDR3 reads CASRSLGQGRETQYF. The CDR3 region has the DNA TGTGCCAGCAGATCCCTCGGACAGGGTCGAGAGACCCAGTACTTC. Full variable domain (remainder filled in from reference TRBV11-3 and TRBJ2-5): EAGVVQSPRYKIIEKKQPVAFWCNPISGHNTLYWYLQNLGQGPELLIRYENEEAVDDSQLPKDRFSAERLKGVDSTLKIQPAELGDSAVYLCASRSLGQGRETQYFGPGTRLLVL.

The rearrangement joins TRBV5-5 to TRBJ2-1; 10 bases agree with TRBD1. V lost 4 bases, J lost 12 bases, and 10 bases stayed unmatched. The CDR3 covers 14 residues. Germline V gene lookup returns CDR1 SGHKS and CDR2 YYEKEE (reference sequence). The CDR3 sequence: CASSIWRQGAGQFF. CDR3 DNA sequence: TGTGCCAGCAGCATTTGGCGACAGGGGGCCGGGCAGTTCTTC. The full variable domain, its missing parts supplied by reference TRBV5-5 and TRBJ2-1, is DAGVTQSPTHLIKTRGQQVTLRCSPISGHKSVSWYQQVLGQGPQFIFQYYEKEERGRGNFPDRFSARQFPNYSSELNVNALLLGDSALYLCASSIWRQGAGQFFGPGTRLTVL.

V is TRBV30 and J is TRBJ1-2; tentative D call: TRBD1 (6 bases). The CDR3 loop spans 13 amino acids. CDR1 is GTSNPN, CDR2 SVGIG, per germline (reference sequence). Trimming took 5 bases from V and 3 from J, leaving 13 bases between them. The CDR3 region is CAWSRGGDYGYTF. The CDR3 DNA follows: TGTGCCTGGTCAAGAGGGGGGGACTATGGCTACACCTTC.

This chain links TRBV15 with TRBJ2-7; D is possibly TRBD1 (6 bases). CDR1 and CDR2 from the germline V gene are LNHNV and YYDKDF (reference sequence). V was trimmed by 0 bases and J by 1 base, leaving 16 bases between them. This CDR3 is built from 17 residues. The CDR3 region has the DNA TGTGCCACCAGCAGAGACCAACTGTGGGGGACATCCTACGAGCAGTACTTC. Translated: CATSRDQLWGTSYEQYF. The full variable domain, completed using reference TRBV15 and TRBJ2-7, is DAMVIQNPRYQVTQFGKPVTLSCSQTLNHNVMYWYQQKSSQAPKLLFHYYDKDFNNEADTPDNFQSRRPNTSFCFLDIRSPGLGDTAMYLCATSRDQLWGTSYEQYFGPGTRLTVT.

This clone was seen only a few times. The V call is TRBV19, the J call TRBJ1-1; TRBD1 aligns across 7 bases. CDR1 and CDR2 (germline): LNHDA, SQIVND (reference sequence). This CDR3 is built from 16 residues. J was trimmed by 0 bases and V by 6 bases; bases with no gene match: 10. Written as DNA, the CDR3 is TGTGCCAGTAGGCCGCGGCCAGGGGGGATGAACACTGAAGCTTTCTTT. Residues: CASRPRPGGMNTEAFF.